Listed below are T cell receptor beta chains from one sample, sequenced in a study of T cells in Graves' hyperthyroidism and ophthalmopathy. One entry per CDR3 protein, called by TCRdb with MiXCR from the multiplex PCR reads. The sample has fewer than 40,000 distinct CDR3 sequences, around half seen once. Input material: blood. The source of these receptors is a man aged 35 to 55 with Graves' ophthalmopathy. Each CDR3 is given with its conserved first and last residue. A D gene is named only where the DNA matches it firmly.

V	D	CDR3
TRBV18	NA	CASSLDSRAEAFF
TRBV28	NA	CASSLWAGTNTGELFF
TRBV20-1	NA	CSGKATSSSTDTQYF
TRBV6-5	TRBD1	CASADRGPDEQFF
TRBV11-3	TRBD1	CASSFSGGLPGELFF
TRBV19	NA	CASSSSGTDYGYTF
TRBV28	NA	CASSSTLAGVNTEAFF
TRBV14	TRBD1	CASSQPGQGTGAQYF
TRBV20-1	NA	CSARDSSDYGYTF
TRBV7-6	TRBD2	CASSPGLACHEQYF
TRBV6-5	NA	CASRTQQGHGYTF
TRBV5-5	TRBD1	CASSLYGLRPQRDRTTEAFF
TRBV27	NA	CASSSGYPNYGYTF
TRBV19	NA	CASSLEIGTEAFF
TRBV11-2	NA	CASSLGGVGFYNEQFF
TRBV5-1	TRBD2	CASSLDLAGNTGELFF
TRBV28	NA	CASSPPGWVNTEAFF
TRBV24-1	NA	CATSDSRDRGYTF
TRBV5-1	TRBD2	CASSSVSGGKKIFTQYF
TRBV14	NA	CASSQGSRNYEQYF
TRBV6-1	NA	CASKNGGAGNGELFF
TRBV28	NA	CASQKPLGGRSNQPQHF
TRBV7-2	NA	CASTPQGMNTEAFF
TRBV9	TRBD2	CASSVAPTSGGARVYNEQFF
TRBV18	TRBD1	CASSGQGRPDTQYF
TRBV20-1	TRBD2	CSASGGAGELFF
TRBV5-1	TRBD2	CSSREGHGQYF
TRBV30	NA	CAWRAGVPNTGELFF
TRBV2	NA	CASTGKETQYF
TRBV20-1	TRBD1	CSARSRDRALYEQYF
TRBV2	NA	CASRENDIYF
TRBV6-1	TRBD1	CASSRQGQETQYF
TRBV10-3	NA	CAISEYEGAYEQYF
TRBV5-1	TRBD2	CASSQLAGQGAIGELFF
TRBV19	TRBD2	CASRVAGVTDAQYF
TRBV24-1	NA	CATSEQFF